This TCR beta chain is drawn from a study of blood T cell repertoires in COVID-19. Study-wide context: The United States, Italy and Spain supplied acute and convalescent COVID-19 samples. From T cells, B-cell-depleted T cells, or PBMCs came the material, which was cDNA or gDNA.

CDR1 and CDR2 from the germline V gene are MNHEY and SMNVEV (reference sequence). V was shortened by 6 bases and J by 1 base, with 12 bases between the two germline ends. The CDR3 loop spans 14 amino acids. Per the original methods: Amplification of reference gene primers was used by the study to estimate nucleated cell counts. The assay was immunoSEQ multiplex PCR, and TCRdb's table has in-frame clones only and misses some. V, J and clone size were drawn from that table, and D and trimming were deduced from the DNA. This sample has tens of thousands of clones, with about 85% found just once. This clonotype originated in a human donor in a cohort sampled during active COVID-19. The chain has TRBV27 and TRBJ1-2; D not certain. The sample comprised peripheral blood. For the CDR3, the DNA is TGTGCCAGCAGAGCCATGGAGCTTAACTATGGCTACACCTTC. It codes for CASRAMELNYGYTF.